The present T cell receptor beta chain was sequenced within a study of blood T cell repertoires in COVID-19. Study-wide context: Acute-phase and convalescent COVID-19 samples originated in the United States, Italy and Spain. PBMCs, B-cell-depleted T cells, or T cells provided the cDNA or gDNA that made up the material.

CDR3 length: 15 residues. CDR1 is SGHRS and CDR2 is YFSETQ in the germline V gene. J was trimmed by 6 bases and V by 2 bases; bases with no gene match: 8. Profiling relied on immunoSEQ multiplex PCR, and the TCRdb table lists in-frame clones only, not all of them. The table shows approximately 180,000 clones, with about 88% occurring only once. The V gene is TRBV5-1, the J gene TRBJ1-2; 9 bases map to TRBD1. The receptor was isolated from a middle-aged man with active or convalescent COVID-19. Sequencing was performed on peripheral blood. This CDR3 reads CASSLGTGSTDGYTF. The DNA of the CDR3 is TGCGCCAGCAGCTTAGGGACAGGGAGCACCGATGGCTACACCTTC. The full variable domain, with the rest looked up from reference TRBV5-1 and TRBJ1-2, is KAGVTQTPRYLIKTRGQQVTLSCSPISGHRSVSWYQQTPGQGLQFLFEYFSETQRNKGNFPGRFSGRQFSNSRSEMNVSTLELGDSALYLCASSLGTGSTDGYTFGSGTRLTVV.